A selection of T cell receptor beta chains follows, all from one sample in a study of blood T cell repertoires in COVID-19. Produced via immunoSEQ multiplex PCR; TCRdb's table is partial and in-frame only. The sample carries 150,000 to 200,000 clones, roughly 79% recorded once. The sample consisted of peripheral blood. Receptor source: a man in his 60s with active or convalescent COVID-19. The CDR3 runs from the conserved cysteine through the conserved F or W. The D gene is left open where the match is weak. Clone size is given for some rows only: seen once, a few or many times, or a class if the clone is expanded.

j_gene,abundance,d_gene,v_gene,CDR3aa,CDR3nt
TRBJ2-6,few,TRBD1,TRBV4-3,CASSQAETGSEGANVLTF,TGCGCCAGCAGCCAGGCCGAGACAGGGTCCGAAGGGGCCAACGTCCTGACTTTC
TRBJ1-4,.,TRBD1,TRBV19,CASRPAGTGDEKLFF,TGTGCCAGTAGACCTGCCGGGACAGGGGATGAAAAACTGTTTTTT
TRBJ2-7,.,TRBD1,TRBV5-1,CASSTTGTGGTQGEQYF,TGCGCCAGCAGCACCACCGGGACAGGGGGTACTCAAGGCGAGCAGTACTTC
TRBJ2-1,.,TRBD2,TRBV5-6,CASSLGASGMPPYNEQFF,TGTGCCAGCAGCTTGGGGGCCAGCGGGATGCCGCCCTACAATGAGCAGTTCTTC
TRBJ2-7,few,TRBD1,TRBV25-1,CASSIWTGVTSEQYF,TGTGCCAGCAGTATCTGGACAGGGGTCACGTCCGAGCAGTACTTC
TRBJ1-1,few,TRBD1,TRBV2,CASSDIRQGALEAFF,TGTGCCAGCAGTGACATCCGACAGGGGGCCCTTGAAGCTTTCTTT
TRBJ1-5,.,.,TRBV30,CAWRGGSNQPQHF,TGTGCCTGGAGGGGAGGGAGCAATCAGCCCCAGCATTTT
TRBJ2-7,.,TRBD2,TRBV5-4,CASSLVRREDYEQYF,TGTGCCAGCAGCTTGGTTCGTCGGGAGGACTACGAGCAGTACTTC
TRBJ2-3,.,TRBD1,TRBV24-1,CATSGGPNTDTQYF,TGTGCCACCTCAGGGGGCCCAAACACAGATACGCAGTATTTT
TRBJ2-2,.,.,TRBV27,CASSWLDTGELFF,TGTGCCAGCAGTTGGCTAGACACCGGGGAGCTGTTTTTT